The clone carrying this TCR beta chain was detected only a few times. Its specificity is unknown. A single record per CDR3 protein comes from TCRdb applying MiXCR to the 5' RACE reads. The sample holds 340,000 or so distinct CDR3 sequences, 12% seen once. These data originate in a study of T cells after yellow fever vaccination. Study outcomes and limitations: Some clonotypes were seen in both the CD4 and the CD8 compartments. These made up a small share and likely arose from convergent recombination. The secondary response showed a weaker magnitude and a faster peak, day 5 versus 15.

The sequenced sample was CD4+ T cells sorted from PBMCs, obtained 15 days after the yellow fever booster vaccination. This TCR came from a young man who received the YFV17D yellow fever vaccine.

CDR3 in DNA: TGCAGTGCTAGTTGGGGAGATACGCAGTATTTT. It translates to CSASWGDTQYF. The V call is TRBV20-1, the J call TRBJ2-3; unclear D gene. Germline CDR1 DFQATT, CDR2 SNEGSKA (reference sequence). V was clipped by 3 bases and J by 5 bases, with 6 bases between them. The CDR3 loop spans 11 amino acids.